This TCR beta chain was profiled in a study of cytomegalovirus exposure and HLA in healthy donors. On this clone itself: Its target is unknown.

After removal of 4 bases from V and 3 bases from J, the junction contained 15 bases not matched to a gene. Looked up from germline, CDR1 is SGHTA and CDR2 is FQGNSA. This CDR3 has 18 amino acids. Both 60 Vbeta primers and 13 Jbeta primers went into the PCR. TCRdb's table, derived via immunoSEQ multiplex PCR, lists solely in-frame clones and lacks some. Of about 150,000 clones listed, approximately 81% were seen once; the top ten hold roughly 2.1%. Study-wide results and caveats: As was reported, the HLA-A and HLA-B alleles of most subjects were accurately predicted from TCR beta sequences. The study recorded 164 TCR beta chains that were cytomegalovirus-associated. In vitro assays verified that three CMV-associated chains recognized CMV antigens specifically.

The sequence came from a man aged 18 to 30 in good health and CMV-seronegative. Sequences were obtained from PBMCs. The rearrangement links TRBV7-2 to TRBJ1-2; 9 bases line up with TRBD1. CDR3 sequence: CASSSGTGMTRYYYGYTF. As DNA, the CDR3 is TGTGCCAGCAGCTCCGGGACAGGGATGACCCGCTACTACTATGGCTACACCTTC.